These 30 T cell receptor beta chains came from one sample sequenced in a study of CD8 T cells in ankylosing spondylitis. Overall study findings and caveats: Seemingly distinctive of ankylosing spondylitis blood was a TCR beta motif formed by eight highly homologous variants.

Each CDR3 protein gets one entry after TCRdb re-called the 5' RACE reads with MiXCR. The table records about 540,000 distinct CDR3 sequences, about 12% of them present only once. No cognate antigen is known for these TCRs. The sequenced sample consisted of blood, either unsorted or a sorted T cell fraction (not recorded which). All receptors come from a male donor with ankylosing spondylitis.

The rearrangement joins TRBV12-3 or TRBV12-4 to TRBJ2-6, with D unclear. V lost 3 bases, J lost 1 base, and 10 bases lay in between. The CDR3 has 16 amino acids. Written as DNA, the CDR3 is TGTGCCAGCAGTTTGGGTTCGGTTTCTGGGGCCAACGTCCTGACTTTC. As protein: CASSLGSVSGANVLTF.

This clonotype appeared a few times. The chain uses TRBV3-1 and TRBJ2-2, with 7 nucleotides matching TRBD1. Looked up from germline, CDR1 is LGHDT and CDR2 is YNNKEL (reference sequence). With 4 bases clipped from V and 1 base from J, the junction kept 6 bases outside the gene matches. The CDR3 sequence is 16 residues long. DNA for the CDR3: TGTGCCAGCAGCCCCTACAGGACAGGGAACACCGGGGAGCTGTTTTTT. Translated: CASSPYRTGNTGELFF.

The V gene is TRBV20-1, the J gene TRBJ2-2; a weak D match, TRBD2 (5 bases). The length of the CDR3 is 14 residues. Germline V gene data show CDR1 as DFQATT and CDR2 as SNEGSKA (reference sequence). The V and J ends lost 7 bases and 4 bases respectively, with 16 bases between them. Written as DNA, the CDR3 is TGCAGTGTAGAGGGCGAGGGTTTCACCGGGGAGCTGTTTTTT. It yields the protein CSVEGEGFTGELFF.

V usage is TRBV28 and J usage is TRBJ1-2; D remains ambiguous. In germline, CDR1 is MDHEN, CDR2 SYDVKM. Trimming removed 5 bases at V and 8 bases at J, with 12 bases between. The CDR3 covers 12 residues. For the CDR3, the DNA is TGTGCCAGCAGTACCCCCTGGGAGGGCTACACCTTC. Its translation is CASSTPWEGYTF.

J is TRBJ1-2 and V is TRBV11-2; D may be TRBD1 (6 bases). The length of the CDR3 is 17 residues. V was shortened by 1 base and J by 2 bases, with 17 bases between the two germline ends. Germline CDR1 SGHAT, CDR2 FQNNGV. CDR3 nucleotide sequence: TGTGCCAGCAGCTTAGTCGCCGGGGGCCCGGGGAACTATGGCTACACCTTC. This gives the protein CASSLVAGGPGNYGYTF.

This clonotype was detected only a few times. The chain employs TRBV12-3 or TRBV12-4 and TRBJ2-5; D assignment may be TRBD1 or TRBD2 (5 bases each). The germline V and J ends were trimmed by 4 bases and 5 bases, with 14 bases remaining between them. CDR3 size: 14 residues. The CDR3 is CASSWGGFGETQYF. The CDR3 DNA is TGTGCCAGCAGTTGGGGCGGGTTCGGGGAGACCCAGTACTTC.

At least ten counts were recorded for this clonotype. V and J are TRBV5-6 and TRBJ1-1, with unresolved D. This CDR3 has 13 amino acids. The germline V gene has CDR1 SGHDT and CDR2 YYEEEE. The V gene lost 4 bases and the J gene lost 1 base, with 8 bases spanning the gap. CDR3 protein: CASSGLRNTEAFF. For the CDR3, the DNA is TGTGCCAGCAGCGGTCTCAGGAACACTGAAGCTTTCTTT.

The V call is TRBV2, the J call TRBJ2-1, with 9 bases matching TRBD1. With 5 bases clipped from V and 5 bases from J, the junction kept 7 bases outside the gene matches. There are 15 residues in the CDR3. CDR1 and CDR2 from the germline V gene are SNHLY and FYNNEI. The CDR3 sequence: CASSSDRGGHNEQFF. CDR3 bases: TGTGCCAGCAGTTCGGACAGGGGCGGTCACAATGAGCAGTTCTTC.

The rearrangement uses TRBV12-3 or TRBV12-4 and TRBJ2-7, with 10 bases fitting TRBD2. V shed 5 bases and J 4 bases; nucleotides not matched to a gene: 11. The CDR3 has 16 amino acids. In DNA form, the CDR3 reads TGTGCCAGCAGTACCCGTTCTAGCGGGAGTAGGTACGAGCAGTACTTC. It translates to CASSTRSSGSRYEQYF.

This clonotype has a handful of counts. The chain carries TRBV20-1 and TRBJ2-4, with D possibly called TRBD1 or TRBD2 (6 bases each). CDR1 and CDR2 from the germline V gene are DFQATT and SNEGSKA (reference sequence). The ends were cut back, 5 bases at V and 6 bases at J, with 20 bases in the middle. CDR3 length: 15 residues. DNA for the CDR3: TGCAGTGCTCGAGGGGGGTCGGACTTGATAAACATTCAGTACTTC. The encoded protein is CSARGGSDLINIQYF.

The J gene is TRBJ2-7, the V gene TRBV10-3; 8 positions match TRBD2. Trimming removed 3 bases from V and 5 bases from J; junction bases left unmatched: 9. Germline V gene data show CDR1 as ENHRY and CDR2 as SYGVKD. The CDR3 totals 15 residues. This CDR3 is CAISEGLAETDEQYF. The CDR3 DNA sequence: TGTGCCATCAGTGAAGGACTAGCCGAGACGGACGAGCAGTACTTC.

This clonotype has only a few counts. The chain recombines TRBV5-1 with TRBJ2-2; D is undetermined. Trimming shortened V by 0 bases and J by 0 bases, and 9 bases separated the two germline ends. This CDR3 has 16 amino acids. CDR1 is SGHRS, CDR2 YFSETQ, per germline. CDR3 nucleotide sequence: TGCGCCAGCAGCTTGGTCCCCGCCGCGAACACCGGGGAGCTGTTTTTT. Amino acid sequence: CASSLVPAANTGELFF.

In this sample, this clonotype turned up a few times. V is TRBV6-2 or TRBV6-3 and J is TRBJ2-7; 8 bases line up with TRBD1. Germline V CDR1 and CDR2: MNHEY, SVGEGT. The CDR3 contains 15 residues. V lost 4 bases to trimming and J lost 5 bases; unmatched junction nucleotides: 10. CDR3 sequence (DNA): TGTGCCAGCAGTTTAACAGGGGGACCCCCGGACGAGCAGTACGTC. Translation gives CASSLTGGPPDEQYV.

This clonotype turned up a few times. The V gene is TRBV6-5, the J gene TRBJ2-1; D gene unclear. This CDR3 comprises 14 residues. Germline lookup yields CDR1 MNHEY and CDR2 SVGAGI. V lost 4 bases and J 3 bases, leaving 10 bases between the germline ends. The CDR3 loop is CASSSLPGYNEQFF. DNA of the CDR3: TGTGCCAGCAGTTCTCTACCGGGCTACAATGAGCAGTTCTTC.

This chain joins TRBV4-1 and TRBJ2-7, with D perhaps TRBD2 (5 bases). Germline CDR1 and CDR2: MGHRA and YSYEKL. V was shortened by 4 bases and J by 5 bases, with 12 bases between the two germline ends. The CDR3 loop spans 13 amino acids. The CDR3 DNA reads TGCGCCAGCAGCCCTGAGGGAAGGGACGAGCAGTACTTC. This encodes CASSPEGRDEQYF.

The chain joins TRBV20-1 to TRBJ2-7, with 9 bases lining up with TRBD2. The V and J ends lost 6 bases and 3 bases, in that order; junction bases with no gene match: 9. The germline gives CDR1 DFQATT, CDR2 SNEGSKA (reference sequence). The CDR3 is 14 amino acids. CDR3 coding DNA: TGCAGTGCCCGCCCCCCGACTAGCGGCTACGAGCAGTACTTC. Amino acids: CSARPPTSGYEQYF.

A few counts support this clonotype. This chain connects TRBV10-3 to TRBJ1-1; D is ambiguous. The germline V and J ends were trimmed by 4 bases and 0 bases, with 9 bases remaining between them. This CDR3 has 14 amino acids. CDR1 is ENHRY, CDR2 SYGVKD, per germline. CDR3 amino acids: CAISAREMNTEAFF. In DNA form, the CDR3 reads TGTGCCATCAGTGCAAGGGAGATGAACACTGAAGCTTTCTTT.

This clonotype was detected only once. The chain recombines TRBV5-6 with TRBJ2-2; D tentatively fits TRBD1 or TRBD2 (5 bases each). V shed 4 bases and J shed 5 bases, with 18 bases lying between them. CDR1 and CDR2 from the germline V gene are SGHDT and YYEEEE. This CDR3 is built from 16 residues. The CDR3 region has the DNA TGTGCCAGCAGCCCACAGTGGGGGAGAGATACCGGGGAGCTGTTTTTT. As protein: CASSPQWGRDTGELFF.

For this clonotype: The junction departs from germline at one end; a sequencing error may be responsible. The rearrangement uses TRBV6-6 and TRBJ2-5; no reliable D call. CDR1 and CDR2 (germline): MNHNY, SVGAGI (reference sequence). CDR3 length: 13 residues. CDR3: CASSYIGGEAQYF. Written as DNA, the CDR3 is TGTGCCAGCAGTTACATTGGTGGAGAGGCCCAGTACTTC.

CDR3: CASTPTRWTVAKNIQYF. The CDR3 DNA sequence: TGTGCCAGCACTCCCACCAGGTGGACAGTAGCCAAAAACATTCAGTACTTC. The chain links TRBV21-1 to TRBJ2-4; the D call in the table, TRBD1, was not verified against the DNA. TRBV21-1 is listed as a pseudogene. CDR3 length equals 17 residues.

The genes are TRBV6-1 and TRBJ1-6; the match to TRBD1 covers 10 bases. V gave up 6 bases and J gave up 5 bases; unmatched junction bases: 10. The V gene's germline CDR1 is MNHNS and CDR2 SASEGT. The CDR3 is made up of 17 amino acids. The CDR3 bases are TGTGCCAGCAGACATCCGGCGACAGGGGGCAATAATTCACCCCTCCACTTT. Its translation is CASRHPATGGNNSPLHF.

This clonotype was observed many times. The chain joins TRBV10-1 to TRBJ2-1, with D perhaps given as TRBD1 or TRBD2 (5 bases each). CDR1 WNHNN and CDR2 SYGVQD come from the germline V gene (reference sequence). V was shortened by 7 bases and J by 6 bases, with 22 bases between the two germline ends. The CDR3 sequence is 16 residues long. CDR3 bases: TGCGCCAGCAAACCCCGGGACCCCTACAACCCCAATGAGCAGTTCTTC. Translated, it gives CASKPRDPYNPNEQFF.

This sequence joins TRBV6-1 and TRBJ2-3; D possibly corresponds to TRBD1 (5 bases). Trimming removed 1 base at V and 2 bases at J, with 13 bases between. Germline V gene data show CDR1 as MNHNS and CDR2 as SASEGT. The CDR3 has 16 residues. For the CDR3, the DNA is TGTGCCAGCAGTGAAGTTTGGCAGGGTAACACAGATACGCAGTATTTT. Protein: CASSEVWQGNTDTQYF.

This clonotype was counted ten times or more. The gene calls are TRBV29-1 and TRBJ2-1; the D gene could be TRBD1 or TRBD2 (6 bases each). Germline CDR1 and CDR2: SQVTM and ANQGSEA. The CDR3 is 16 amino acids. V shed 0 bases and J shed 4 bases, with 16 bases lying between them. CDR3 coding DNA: TGCAGCGTTGAAGAGGGTCGAGGGGGGAATTACAATGAGCAGTTCTTC. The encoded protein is CSVEEGRGGNYNEQFF.

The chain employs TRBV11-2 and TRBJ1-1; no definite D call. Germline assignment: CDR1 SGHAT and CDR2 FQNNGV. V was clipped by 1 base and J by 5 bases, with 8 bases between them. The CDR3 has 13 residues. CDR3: CASSLVWATEAFF. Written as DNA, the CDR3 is TGTGCCAGCAGCTTAGTCTGGGCTACTGAAGCTTTCTTT. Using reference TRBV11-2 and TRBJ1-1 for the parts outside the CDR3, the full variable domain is EAGVAQSPRYKIIEKRQSVAFWCNPISGHATLYWYQQILGQGPKLLIQFQNNGVVDDSQLPKDRFSAERLKGVDSTLKIQPAKLEDSAVYLCASSLVWATEAFFGQGTRLTVV.

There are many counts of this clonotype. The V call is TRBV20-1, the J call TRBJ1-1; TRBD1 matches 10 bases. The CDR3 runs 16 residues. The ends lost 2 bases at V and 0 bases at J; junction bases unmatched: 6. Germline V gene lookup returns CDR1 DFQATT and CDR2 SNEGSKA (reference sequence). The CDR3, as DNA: TGCAGTGCTAGACACCCCGGGACAGGGGTGAACACTGAAGCTTTCTTT. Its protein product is CSARHPGTGVNTEAFF.

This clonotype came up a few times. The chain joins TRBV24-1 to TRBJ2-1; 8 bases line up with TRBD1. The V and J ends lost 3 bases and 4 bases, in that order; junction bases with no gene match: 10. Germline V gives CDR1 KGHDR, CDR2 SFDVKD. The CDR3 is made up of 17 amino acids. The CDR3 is CATSDLPVGQAYNEQFF. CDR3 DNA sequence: TGTGCCACCAGTGATCTTCCGGTGGGACAGGCATACAATGAGCAGTTCTTC.

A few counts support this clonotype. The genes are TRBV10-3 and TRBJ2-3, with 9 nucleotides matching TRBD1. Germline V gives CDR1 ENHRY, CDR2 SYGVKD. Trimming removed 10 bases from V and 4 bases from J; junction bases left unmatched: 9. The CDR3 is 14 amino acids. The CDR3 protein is CATRDRVNSDTQYF. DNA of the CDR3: TGTGCCACCCGGGACAGGGTAAATTCAGATACGCAGTATTTT.

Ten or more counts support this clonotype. The CDR3, as DNA: TGTGCCAGCAGCTCCGACAGGGTAGGTCAGCCCCAGCATTTT. This sequence encodes CASSSDRVGQPQHF. This chain joins TRBV7-9 and TRBJ1-5; 7 bases line up with TRBD1. The germline gives CDR1 SEHNR, CDR2 FQNEAQ (reference sequence). This CDR3 contains 14 residues. V shed 4 bases, J shed 6 bases, and the junction held 6 bases outside the gene matches.

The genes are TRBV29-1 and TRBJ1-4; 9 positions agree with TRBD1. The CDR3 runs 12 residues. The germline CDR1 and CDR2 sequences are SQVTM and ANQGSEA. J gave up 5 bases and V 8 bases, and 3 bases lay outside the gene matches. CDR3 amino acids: CSIGQGNEKLFF. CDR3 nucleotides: TGCAGCATTGGACAGGGGAATGAAAAACTGTTTTTT.